This TCR beta chain was sequenced in a study of blood T cell repertoires in COVID-19. Between the trimmed V and J ends, which lost 4 bases and 6 bases, there was a span of 14 bases. The CDR3 consists of 14 residues. Germline CDR1 is SNHLY and CDR2 is FYNNEI. The table came from immunoSEQ multiplex PCR; TCRdb's copy has only in-frame clones and leaves some out. This table holds 90,000 to 100,000 clones, approximately 83% found once. Sequenced: peripheral blood. This chain joins TRBV2 and TRBJ2-3; D possibly corresponds to TRBD2 (7 bases). This TCR was recovered from a man between 60 and 70 years old with acute or convalescent COVID-19. Here the CDR3 DNA reads TGTGCCAGCAGTGTCCGGGGGGCATCTGATACGCAGTATTTT. This codes for CASSVRGASDTQYF.